This TCR beta chain was identified during a study of cytomegalovirus exposure and HLA in healthy donors (dated by TCRdb to about 2017). Describing the broader study: An earlier analysis of about 530 of the donors reported 276 Gb of sequence data and about 120 million unique TCR beta sequences obtained from around 170 million T cells. About 280 gigabases of sequencing data and around 90 million unique TCR sequences made up an early release that covered roughly 670 HLA-typed donors. Of the 350 to 400 genotyped donors, 81% fell in the genetic ancestry cluster associated with self-reported Caucasian donors. The study aimed to test whether signatures of past pathogen exposure could be identified by cataloging public T cell receptors. Using immunosequencing, the study profiled T cell repertoires from 666 subjects and related those repertoires to cytomegalovirus serostatus. In addition to the first cohort of approximately 650 subjects, a separate validation cohort of approximately 110 different subjects was used. To predict cytomegalovirus infection status, the study brought together high-throughput TCR immunosequencing, statistical association of individual TCRs with disease status, and machine learning. In a later analysis, previously published TCR beta repertoires from 666 donors were re-analyzed and high-resolution HLA genotyping was added so that TCR occurrence patterns could be studied. Rather than drawing on any new phenotypic data, the later analysis identified candidate immune exposures from TCR beta sequences and the way those sequences occurred across donors. An earlier analysis of some 500 of the donors applied high-throughput TCR beta sequencing to assess whether each TCR beta V gene segment acted as functional or pseudogenic. Donor age, sex, ethnicity and CMV serostatus were compiled together with the repertoire data. In a later genetic analysis, genome-wide SNP genotypes for about three fifths of the roughly 670 donors were used, and that subset was treated as a discovery cohort. Every repertoire in the discovery cohort had been generated on one and the same sequencing platform. Both class I and class II loci were covered by HLA typing, at four-digit resolution. The number of donors typed differed by locus, with about 629-640 for A, B, C, DRB1 and DQB1, roughly 520 for DQA1, about 610 for DPA1, and approximately 470 for DPB1. Roughly five DR-DQ haplotypes were handled as single units for association and clustering, since linkage in the cohort was strong. Among 300 to 500 genotyped donors of the cohort, an average of approximately 240,000 unique TCR beta nucleotide sequences was sequenced per donor, of which 15% to 20% were non-productive.

Libraries were built with the immunoSEQ multiplex PCR assay. The multiplex PCR relied on a mix of 60 forward primers for TCR Vbeta segments and 13 reverse primers for TCR Jbeta segments. The CDR3 region of rearranged TCR beta genes was amplified from genomic DNA by a multiplex PCR assay. The amplified TCR beta libraries were sequenced on the Illumina HiSeq System as 87-base-pair reads. In the paper's pipeline: Across the 640 or so repertoires, a later analysis counted tens of millions of unique TCR beta chains, around 11 million of which were shared by at least two donors. Raw reads were error-corrected and collapsed into unique sequences by a nearest-neighbor algorithm in which closely related sequences were merged to remove PCR and sequencing errors. Alignment of CDR3 sequences to IMGT reference sequences was used to assign V, D and J gene segments. For a sequence to be retained, a match of at least six nucleotides to both a V gene segment and a J gene segment was required. A rearrangement counted as productive if the CDR3 had no stop codons and remained in frame with V and J, and every other rearrangement counted as non-productive. CDR3 was defined by IMGT convention, running from the second conserved V-encoded cysteine to the conserved J-encoded phenylalanine. The earlier analysis of some 540 of the donors excluded any sequence lacking an unambiguous match to a single V gene segment. An earlier analysis of a few hundred of the donors classified V segments as functional when productive rearrangements were above 56.7% and as segregating when the standard deviation between donors was above 5%. To diagnose cytomegalovirus status from the catalog of TCR beta chain sequences, a statistical classification framework was built. In a later analysis, V and J genes were assigned by comparing TCR nucleotide sequences against IMGT/GENE-DB human TR gene sequences. A later analysis assigned CDR3 sequences and most-parsimonious VDJ recombination scenarios with the TCRdist pipeline. In a later analysis, every TCR beta chain was defined by the combination of its CDR3 amino acid sequence and its V-gene family, and reads without a unique V-gene family were dropped. In a later analysis, a few hundred highly shared, low-generation-probability nucleotide sequences were removed to address suspected cross-contamination and a sequencing artifact. A later analysis calculated a clonal expansion index for each public chain from normalized within-repertoire ranks of inferred template counts. A later analysis computed generation probabilities with a VDJ recombination model fitted to out-of-frame rearrangements, and checked the results against IGoR. In a later analysis, TCR-TCR, TCR-HLA and TCR-CMV co-occurrence was scored with hypergeometric tests, and a repertoire-size bias correction was applied to TCR pairs. To estimate false discovery rates, a later analysis permuted the HLA or CMV assignments 20 times. In a later analysis, co-occurring TCRs were grouped using DBSCAN, and TCRdist sequence similarity was added for clustering within HLA-allele-positive subsets. For co-occurrence clustering, repertoires with fewer than 30,000 or more than 120,000 public chains were excluded, along with roughly 5 repertoires with anomalous nucleotide sharing. Entries here come from immuneACCESS through TCRdb and include only in-frame sequences with V and J called. Some clones fail to appear in such tables; in the studies checked, an unresolved V gene covers under half of the shortfall, and the cause of the remainder is unknown. V and J calls and clone size are given by that table; D and trimming were obtained from the DNA. The sample records fewer than 110,000 clones, around two thirds of which are singletons. 12% to 15% of the sample is held by the ten biggest clonotypes.

In total, approximately 700 healthy bone marrow donors made up the cohort. At the time of sampling, all cohort members were nominally healthy, though unrecorded immune exposures were likely present. The donor was CMV seropositive and belonged to the group of more than 250 seropositive cohort members. A peripheral blood sample was collected from each donor, and TCR beta sequencing was performed on peripheral blood mononuclear cells. The Qiagen DNeasy Blood Extraction Kit was used to extract genomic DNA from the blood cell samples. Study-wide conclusions, independent of this receptor: A later analysis reported that several top co-occurrence clusters appeared linked to parvovirus B19, influenza, CMV and Epstein-Barr virus. In an earlier analysis of roughly 560 of the donors, most TCR beta V segments were observed in productive rearrangements about 90% or about 30% of the time, broadly matching IMGT annotations. In a later analysis, most CMV-associated TCR beta chains were found to appear HLA-restricted, with HLA associations seemingly driven largely by CMV exposure. A later genetic analysis reported fewer N-insertions in productive TCRs among donors in an Asian-associated ancestry cluster than the roughly 670-donor mean. At a false discovery rate of 0.05, a later analysis linked about 16,000 TCR beta sequences to specific HLA alleles. Some IMGT-functional V segments, including TRBV6-2 and TRBV6-3, could not be told apart with the 87-base-pair reads, so those segments were excluded. In a later analysis, HLA-associated TCR beta chains showed more clonal expansion and lower generation probabilities than non-associated chains that were equally common. CMV serostatus was the only immune exposure information available for the cohort. A later genetic analysis associated a missense DCLRE1C variant with V-gene and J-gene trimming of TCR beta chains, and an independent cohort replicated the association. A further reported finding was that TCR beta sequences accurately predicted the HLA-A and HLA-B alleles for most subjects in the first cohort. Three of the identified cytomegalovirus-associated TCR beta chains were confirmed in vitro to be specific for cytomegalovirus antigens. Because HLA typing was missing for some donors at each locus, association tests included only the typed subset. A cluster of highly shared sequence variants was judged likely to be a technical artifact of the sequencing pipeline. Presence/absence analyses assumed roughly uniform sequencing depth across donors, an assumption that may not hold. Correlated functional status among segregating V segments might be attributable to linkage disequilibrium, but an unknown experimental factor could not be ruled out. Around 16 rarely observed V segments, including chromosome 9 orphons, were excluded from the earlier analysis of almost 600 of the donors because counts were too low. In this cohort, only TCR beta chains were sequenced, and detectable features were limited by the absence of alpha or paired-chain data. In a later analysis, TCR association rates were found to vary across HLA loci, with the most associated TCRs seen for DRB1 alleles and the fewest for HLA-C alleles. When HLA alleles, especially DR and DQ, strongly co-occurred, TCR associations were difficult to assign to individual alleles. In both the original and validation cohorts, the classifier was reported to diagnose cytomegalovirus status with high specificity and sensitivity. While some public TCRs were present in many individuals, most TCR sequences turned up only very rarely across donors. In the study, 150 to 200 TCR beta chains were listed as associated with cytomegalovirus. It was suggested by the authors that the approach could potentially be generalized to other disease states and immunological phenotypes.

There are 14 amino acids in the CDR3, from cysteine to phenylalanine inclusive. The read is trimmed to its CDR3 DNA, 42 bases read in frame from base 1. The CDR1 and CDR2 encoded by the germline V gene are SGHDN and FVKESK. V and J lose 2 bases and 1 base, and a span of 8 bases separates them. This clone has only a few counts. This receptor's antigen is unknown. Per-nucleotide qualities are absent, and no much larger clonotype sits a single base away. Sequenced sample: PBMCs. The receptor chain draws on TRBV14 and TRBJ1-1, and possibly TRBD1, on 6 matching bases. This sequence originates from a woman aged 40 to 50 in good health and CMV-seropositive. The bases read TGTGCCAGCAGCCAATTACAGGGGAACACTGAAGCTTTCTTT. Translated, this gives CASSQLQGNTEAFF.